This T cell receptor beta chain comes out of a study of T-cell memory formation after mild COVID-19. The wider study: Across donors, TCR clusters were largely donor specific.

This clonotype has a count of ten or more. No antigen is known for it. The study, taken as a whole, reports: The second-wave clones peaking on day 37 were not confirmed as SARS-CoV-2-specific. Shrinking CD4+ clones were chiefly CM and EM; CD8+ ones were chiefly EMRA.

Germline V gene sequence: CDR1 SEHNR, CDR2 FQNEAQ (reference sequence). Unmatched junction bases numbered 13, after V lost 7 bases and J lost 5 bases. This CDR3 is built from 16 residues. In TCRdb, the 5' RACE reads were re-called with MiXCR into one record per CDR3 protein. The table records 90,000 to 120,000 distinct CDR3 sequences, about an eighth of them present only once. The sample was PBMCs or a T cell subset sorted from them (not recorded which). The receptor's source is a man aged 18 to 29 who had mild COVID-19 (a few samples of this study predate the infection). Cell type and time point are not known. V gene TRBV7-9 combines with J gene TRBJ2-5, with 10 bases matching TRBD2. The chain's CDR3 is CASMAGERGGRETQYF. For the CDR3, the DNA is TGTGCCAGCATGGCGGGCGAGCGGGGGGGCCGGGAGACCCAGTACTTC.